A selection of T cell receptor beta chains follows, all from one sample in a study of OX40 agonist ivuxolimab in advanced cancers. TCRdb keeps only in-frame clones here, not all; method: immunoSEQ multiplex PCR. The sample holds approximately 66,000 clones, roughly 86% seen once. Sequencing was performed on CD4+ or CD8+ T cells sorted from blood, taken in a trial of the OX40 agonist ivuxolimab. The origin of the receptors is an adult with an advanced solid tumor such as melanoma, head and neck, liver or kidney cancer. CDR3s include the opening cysteine and the closing phenylalanine or tryptophan.

j_call v_call cdr3_aa
TRBJ2-7 TRBV18 CASTAAGDWGGEQYF
TRBJ1-5 TRBV4-2 CASSQDWGNQPQHF
TRBJ2-5 TRBV5-1 CASSWTGQETQYF
TRBJ2-5 TRBV5-4 CASSLTSGGQETQYF
TRBJ1-4 TRBV18 CASSPGRNEKLFF
TRBJ2-5 TRBV7-8 CASSPARDKKTQYF
TRBJ1-2 TRBV5-1 CASSLAPLTGNYGYTF
TRBJ2-7 TRBV6-1 CASSISTGEQYF
TRBJ2-7 TRBV6-1 CASSEARRLYEQYF
TRBJ1-2 TRBV18 CASSPQGDYGYTF
TRBJ1-5 TRBV19 CASSNQMWVNQPQHF
TRBJ2-4 TRBV18 CASSPRTGWGKNIQYF
TRBJ1-6 TRBV6-5 CASSGGSPNSPLHF
TRBJ1-5 TRBV2 CASSVGWGNQPQHF
TRBJ2-7 TRBV10-1 CASSESQDTHYEQYF
TRBJ1-1 TRBV5-1 CASSFKSGQGNTEAFF
TRBJ2-1 TRBV29-1 CSVNVGGGSYNEQFF
TRBJ1-1 TRBV7-9 CASSLHSTEAFF
TRBJ2-1 TRBV19 CASSATSGGENEQFF
TRBJ1-2 TRBV6-6 CASSSTGFSGYTF
TRBJ1-1 TRBV5-1 CASSLSSVLNTEAFF
TRBJ2-5 TRBV6-5 CASSPLGRGRETQYF
TRBJ2-1 TRBV15 CATSSPNRGGPYNEQFF
TRBJ1-1 TRBV30 CAWSVPRTLKGAFF